Listed here are 15 T cell receptor beta chains from one sample, sequenced in a study of shared clonotypes between healthy human individuals. Sequencing used immunoSEQ multiplex PCR; TCRdb keeps in-frame clones, though not all of them. The sample holds 2 million to 2.5 million clones; 90% to 95% are singletons and the top ten take about 0.39%. The specimen sequenced was naive CD4+ T cells from PBMCs. This sample's subset: CD45RA+ positively selected. These receptors were obtained from a young man in good health. Some clones in this sample may be carry-over from other donors' samples.

This clone occurred a few times. CDR3 sequence reads: CSASKGTGNQPQHF. The CDR3 region has the DNA TGCAGCGCCTCCAAGGGGACAGGGAATCAGCCCCAGCATTTT. This chain links TRBV29-1 with TRBJ1-5; TRBD1 agrees at 9 bases. The CDR3 runs 14 residues. From germline, CDR1 is SQVTM and CDR2 ANQGSEA. V shed 7 bases and J 4 bases; nucleotides not matched to a gene: 8.

The chain carries TRBV5-1 and TRBJ1-3; D call uncertain. Germline V gene sequence: CDR1 SGHRS, CDR2 YFSETQ. The V and J ends lost 0 bases and 0 bases respectively, with 10 bases between them. The CDR3 is 16 residues long. The CDR3 here is CASSLGQLHSGNTIYF. The CDR3 DNA follows: TGCGCCAGCAGCTTGGGGCAGCTCCACTCTGGAAACACCATATATTTT.

This rearrangement joins TRBV9 to TRBJ2-7; TRBD1 matches at 10 bases. The length of the CDR3 is 15 residues. CDR1 is SGDLS and CDR2 is YYNGEE in the germline V gene. Trimming at V came to 0 bases and at J to 6 bases, leaving 6 bases not matched to a gene. This chain's CDR3 is CASSVDGTGVSEQYF. The CDR3 DNA reads as TGTGCCAGCAGCGTAGACGGGACAGGGGTGAGCGAGCAGTACTTC.

This clone was observed a few times. Additional DNA sequences in this sample encode the identical CDR3. The V gene is TRBV30, the J gene TRBJ1-1; unclear D gene. V dropped 0 bases and J dropped 2 bases, with 7 bases sitting between them. The CDR3 sequence is 13 residues long. Germline CDR1 is GTSNPN and CDR2 is SVGIG (reference sequence). The CDR3 bases are TGTGCCTGGAGTGTAGGCGGCAACACTGAAGCTTTCTTT. This encodes CAWSVGGNTEAFF. The full variable domain, its missing parts supplied by reference TRBV30 and TRBJ1-1, is SQTIHQWPATLVQPVGSPLSLECTVEGTSNPNLYWYRQAAGRGLQLLFYSVGIGQISSEVPQNLSASRPQDRQFILSSKKLLLSDSGFYLCAWSVGGNTEAFFGQGTRLTVV.

The chain carries TRBV5-1 and TRBJ1-1, with 9 bases matching TRBD1. Per the germline V gene, CDR1 is SGHRS and CDR2 is YFSETQ. Trimming took 0 bases from V and 0 from J; bases not matched to a gene: 9. The CDR3 is made up of 18 amino acids. In DNA form, the CDR3 reads TGCGCCAGCAGCTTGGACCCGACCGGGACAGGGCTGAACACTGAAGCTTTCTTT. It translates to CASSLDPTGTGLNTEAFF. The whole variable domain, filled in from reference TRBV5-1 and TRBJ1-1, reads KAGVTQTPRYLIKTRGQQVTLSCSPISGHRSVSWYQQTPGQGLQFLFEYFSETQRNKGNFPGRFSGRQFSNSRSEMNVSTLELGDSALYLCASSLDPTGTGLNTEAFFGQGTRLTVV.

The chain carries TRBV28 and TRBJ2-2; no definite D call. Trimming shortened V by 7 bases and J by 2 bases, and 5 bases separated the two germline ends. The CDR3 loop spans 12 amino acids. The V gene's germline CDR1 is MDHEN and CDR2 SYDVKM. CDR3 sequence: CASNQNTGELFF. The CDR3 DNA is TGTGCCAGCAACCAAAACACCGGGGAGCTGTTTTTT.

The rearrangement links TRBV27 to TRBJ2-2, with 10 bases fitting TRBD1. CDR3 length: 15 amino acids. Germline CDR1 and CDR2: MNHEY and SMNVEV (reference sequence). V was pared by 6 bases and J by 6 bases, with 7 bases of the junction left unmatched. The CDR3 loop reads CASSWGQGIAGELFF. CDR3 sequence (DNA): TGTGCCAGCAGCTGGGGACAGGGGATCGCCGGGGAGCTGTTTTTT.

This chain joins TRBV7-9 and TRBJ2-5; 10 nucleotides align to TRBD2. The germline CDR1 and CDR2 sequences are SEHNR and FQNEAQ (reference sequence). The CDR3 covers 16 residues. The J segment lost 4 bases and the V segment lost 5 bases, leaving 10 bases of the junction unmatched. The DNA of the CDR3 is TGTGCCAGCAGCCCGGAAGGGACTAGCGTGGGAGAGACCCAGTACTTC. Its translation: CASSPEGTSVGETQYF.

This clone was picked up one time. This chain uses TRBV27 with TRBJ2-3; D is ambiguous. V was trimmed by 2 bases and J by 9 bases, leaving 12 bases between them. The CDR3 has 13 residues. Germline loops: CDR1 MNHEY, CDR2 SMNVEV (reference sequence). CDR3 coding DNA: TGTGCCAGCAGTTTAAGACCCTCAGGAACGCAGTATTTT. Amino acids: CASSLRPSGTQYF.

The rearrangement links TRBV30 to TRBJ2-1, with D possibly being TRBD2 (7 bases). This CDR3 spans 14 amino acids. The germline gives CDR1 GTSNPN, CDR2 SVGIG (reference sequence). Between the trimmed V and J ends, which lost 5 bases and 3 bases, there was a span of 14 bases. The CDR3 here is CAWGRGMGYNEQFF. CDR3 bases: TGTGCCTGGGGGAGGGGGATGGGCTACAATGAGCAGTTCTTC.

The V gene is TRBV19, the J gene TRBJ2-1, with 13 positions matching TRBD2. This CDR3 region has 16 residues. Germline assignment: CDR1 LNHDA and CDR2 SQIVND (reference sequence). J lost 8 bases, V lost 4 bases, and 8 bases had no gene match. CDR3 sequence: CASSTTGLAGAYEQFF. The CDR3 nucleotides read TGTGCCAGTAGTACAACCGGACTAGCGGGAGCCTATGAGCAGTTCTTC.

The V call is TRBV18, the J call TRBJ2-7, with 7 bases aligning to TRBD2. Germline lookup yields CDR1 KGHSH and CDR2 LQKENI. This CDR3 spans 13 amino acids. Unmatched junction bases numbered 0, after V lost 2 bases and J lost 2 bases. The CDR3 DNA reads TGTGCCAGCTCACCAACTAGCGCCTACGAGCAGTACTTC. This gives the protein CASSPTSAYEQYF.

V usage is TRBV2 and J usage is TRBJ2-7, with D perhaps TRBD2 (5 bases). The CDR3 length is 14 residues. CDR1 and CDR2 from the germline V gene are SNHLY and FYNNEI. V lost 5 bases and J 0 bases, leaving 11 bases between the germline ends. The CDR3 sequence is CASSSRATSYEQYF. CDR3 sequence (DNA): TGTGCCAGCAGTTCGAGGGCCACCTCCTACGAGCAGTACTTC. Drawing the rest from reference TRBV2 and TRBJ2-7, the complete variable domain is EPEVTQTPSHQVTQMGQEVILRCVPISNHLYFYWYRQILGQKVEFLVSFYNNEISEKSEIFDDQFSVERPDGSNFTLKIRSTKLEDSAMYFCASSSRATSYEQYFGPGTRLTVT.

The count of this clone is one. The chain couples TRBV7-8 to TRBJ2-5; D tentatively fits TRBD1 or TRBD2 (7 bases each). Trimming took 5 bases from V and 9 from J, leaving 13 bases between them. Germline V gene lookup returns CDR1 SGHVS and CDR2 FQNEAQ. This CDR3 is built from 12 residues. As DNA, the CDR3 is TGTGCCAGCAGCCGTCAGGGGGGGGCCCAGTACTTC. It codes for CASSRQGGAQYF.

This chain joins TRBV6-5 and TRBJ1-4; D is undetermined. The V gene's germline CDR1 is MNHEY and CDR2 SVGAGI. This CDR3 is 15 amino acids long. Trimming stripped 4 bases from V and 0 bases from J, with 9 bases between. This CDR3 reads CASSSNIATNEKLFF. CDR3 in DNA: TGTGCCAGCAGTTCCAACATCGCAACTAATGAAAAACTGTTTTTT.